Described below is a single T cell receptor beta chain sequence and its context. These data originate in a study of T cell clonotyping in hematopoietic cell transplantation. Generated by immunoSEQ multiplex PCR, the TCRdb table keeps only in-frame clones and is missing some. The sample lists tens of thousands of clones; 85% were seen once. Sample time point: recipient sample about 28 days before transplant, after cytoreduction. This CDR3 is built from 15 residues. The germline CDR1 and CDR2 sequences are SNHLY and FYNNEI. V was clipped by 7 bases and J by 4 bases, with 18 bases between them. This receptor was identified in a man in his fifties or sixties with acute myeloid leukemia. Some clones in this sample may be carry-over from other donors' samples. The specimen comprised peripheral blood mononuclear cells, sampled before stem cell transplant. The J gene is TRBJ2-3, the V gene TRBV2; D is uncertain. The CDR3 nucleotides are TGTGCCAGCATTTCCGACAACGGCCAGGCAGATACGCAGTATTTT. Residues: CASISDNGQADTQYF.